The clone carrying this TCR beta chain was counted a few times. Its matching antigen is unknown. The record originates from a study of graft-versus-host responses after intestinal transplantation. General study findings and limits: Detected in recipient marrow were GvH clones, some of which were first observed in ileum or blood.

The data were produced by immunoSEQ multiplex PCR, yet TCRdb's version contains in-frame clones alone and is incomplete. The sample contains 80,000 to 95,000 clones, around nine tenths of which appear only once. Trimming stripped 1 base from V and 7 bases from J, with 5 bases between. The CDR3 consists of 12 residues. Germline values: CDR1 SGHDT, CDR2 YYEEEE. The chain is built from TRBV5-6 and TRBJ2-2; D remains ambiguous. Material: unstimulated CD8+ T cells sorted from spleen or lymph node cells, obtained before intestinal transplant. This receptor was obtained from a human donor who received an intestinal transplant. CDR3 coding DNA: TGTGCCAGCAGCTTGAATGGCGGGGAGCTGTTTTTT. Protein: CASSLNGGELFF.